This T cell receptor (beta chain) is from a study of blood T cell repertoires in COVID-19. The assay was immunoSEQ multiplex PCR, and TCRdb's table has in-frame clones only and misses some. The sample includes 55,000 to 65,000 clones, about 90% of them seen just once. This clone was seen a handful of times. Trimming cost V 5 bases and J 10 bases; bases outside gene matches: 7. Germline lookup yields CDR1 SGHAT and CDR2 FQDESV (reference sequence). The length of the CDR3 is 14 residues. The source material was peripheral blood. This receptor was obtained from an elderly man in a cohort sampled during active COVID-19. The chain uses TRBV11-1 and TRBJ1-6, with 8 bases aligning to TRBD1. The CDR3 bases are TGTGCCAGCAGCCGACAGGGGAACGACTCACCCCTCCACTTT. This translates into CASSRQGNDSPLHF. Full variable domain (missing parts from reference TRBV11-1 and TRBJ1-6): EAEVAQSPRYKITEKSQAVAFWCDPISGHATLYWYRQILGQGPELLVQFQDESVVDDSQLPKDRFSAERLKGVDSTLKIQPAELGDSAMYLCASSRQGNDSPLHFGNGTRLTVT.